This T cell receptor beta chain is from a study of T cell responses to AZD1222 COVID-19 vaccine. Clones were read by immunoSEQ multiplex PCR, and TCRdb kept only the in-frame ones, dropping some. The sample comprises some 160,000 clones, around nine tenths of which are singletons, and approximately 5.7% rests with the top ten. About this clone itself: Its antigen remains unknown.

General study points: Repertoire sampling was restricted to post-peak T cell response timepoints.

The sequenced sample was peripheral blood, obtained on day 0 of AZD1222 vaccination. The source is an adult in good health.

The CDR3 loop is CASSLYDTDTQYF. CDR3 nucleotide sequence: TGTGCCAGCAGCTTGTACGACACAGATACGCAGTATTTT. This sequence joins TRBV5-4 and TRBJ2-3; D remains ambiguous. Germline V lookup: CDR1 SGHNT, CDR2 YYREEE (reference sequence). The V and J ends lost 1 base and 2 bases respectively, with 5 bases between them. CDR3 length equals 13 residues.